This T cell receptor (beta chain) was identified during a study of stem cell transplantation in POMP-related autoinflammatory disease. Profiled with immunoSEQ multiplex PCR; TCRdb holds only in-frame clones, not every one. This sample has some 65,000 clones; around 90% occur once, and the top ten carry around 0.66%. PRAID combined immunodeficiency and autoinflammation. Unmatched junction bases numbered 2, after V lost 2 bases and J lost 2 bases. The CDR3 runs 13 residues. Germline-derived CDR1 and CDR2 are GTSNPN and SVGIG (reference sequence). The rearrangement uses TRBV30 and TRBJ2-7; the match to TRBD1 covers 8 bases. This TCR was recovered from a human patient with POMP-related autoinflammation and immune dysregulation (PRAID). Some of the T cells may derive from the graft donor. This specimen consisted of CD4+ T cells from PBMCs, obtained after stem cell transplantation. The CDR3 reads CAWSRDRTYEQYF. The CDR3 DNA reads TGTGCCTGGAGTAGGGACAGGACCTACGAGCAGTACTTC. Together with reference TRBV30 and TRBJ2-7, the CDR3 gives the full variable domain: SQTIHQWPATLVQPVGSPLSLECTVEGTSNPNLYWYRQAAGRGLQLLFYSVGIGQISSEVPQNLSASRPQDRQFILSSKKLLLSDSGFYLCAWSRDRTYEQYFGPGTRLTVT.